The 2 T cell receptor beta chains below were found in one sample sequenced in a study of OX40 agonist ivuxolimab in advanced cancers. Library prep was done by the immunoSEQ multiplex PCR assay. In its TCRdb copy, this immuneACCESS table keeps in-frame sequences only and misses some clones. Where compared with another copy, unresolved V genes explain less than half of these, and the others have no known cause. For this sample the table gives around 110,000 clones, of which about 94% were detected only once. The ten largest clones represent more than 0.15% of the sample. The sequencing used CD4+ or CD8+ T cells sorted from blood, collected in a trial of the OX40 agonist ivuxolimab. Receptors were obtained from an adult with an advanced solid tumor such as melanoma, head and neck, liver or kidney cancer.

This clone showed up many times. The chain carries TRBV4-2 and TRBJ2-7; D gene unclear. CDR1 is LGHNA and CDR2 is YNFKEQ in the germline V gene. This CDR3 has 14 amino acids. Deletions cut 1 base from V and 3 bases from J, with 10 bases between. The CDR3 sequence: CASSQVSQSYEQYF. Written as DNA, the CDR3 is TGTGCCAGCAGCCAAGTAAGTCAGAGCTACGAGCAGTACTTC.

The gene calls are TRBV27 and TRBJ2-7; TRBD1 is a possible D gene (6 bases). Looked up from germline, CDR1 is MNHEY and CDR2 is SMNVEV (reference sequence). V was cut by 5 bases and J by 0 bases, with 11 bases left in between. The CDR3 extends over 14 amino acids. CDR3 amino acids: CASSKWDNSYEQYF. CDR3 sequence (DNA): TGTGCCAGCAGTAAGTGGGACAACTCCTACGAGCAGTACTTC.